A single TCR beta chain is shown here with its context. Its antigen remains unidentified. This sample is drawn from a study of long-term antiretroviral therapy in people with HIV. Survey-level resolution applied to immunoSEQ assay v3.0. Sequencing was directed toward about 35,000-50,000 T-cell genomes in each sample. Data came from immunoSEQ multiplex PCR; TCRdb stores just in-frame clones and leaves some out. The sample gives around 21,000 clones, around nine tenths of which show up once; 3.5% to 4.5% is in the top ten. CDR3 size: 14 residues. Germline CDR1 is MDHEN and CDR2 is SYDVKM. Trimming cost V 4 bases and J 0 bases, with 10 bases left between them. General study results and limits: It was observed that HIV repertoires exhibited narrower CDR3 length ranges than controls.

The sample in question was unsorted PBMCs, obtained 2.3 years after starting antiretroviral therapy. J is TRBJ2-7 and V is TRBV28; D is undetermined. This receptor was identified in a man aged 55-75 years with HIV. The CDR3 nucleotides are TGTGCCAGCAGTTCCCCGGGCAGCTCCTACGAGCAGTACTTC. Translated: CASSSPGSSYEQYF.